Following are 10 T cell receptor beta chains from one sample sequenced in a study of cytomegalovirus exposure and HLA in healthy donors. The PCR employed 60 Vbeta primers together with 13 Jbeta primers. Only in-frame clones appear in the TCRdb table, and some are missing; sequencing was by immunoSEQ multiplex PCR. Here the sample spans over 100,000 clones, roughly 80% being singletons. The sequencing sample was made of PBMCs. Receptor source: a man in his forties in good health and CMV-seronegative.

The rearrangement uses TRBV5-1 and TRBJ2-1; 7 positions agree with TRBD2. CDR1 is SGHRS, CDR2 YFSETQ, per germline. This CDR3 contains 17 residues. Unmatched junction bases numbered 15, after V lost 4 bases and J lost 5 bases. The CDR3 nucleotides are TGCGCCAGCAGCGCCAACTCGGGGGGTGGTCGAGACAATGAGCAGTTCTTC. Its protein is CASSANSGGGRDNEQFF. The full variable domain, with the rest looked up from reference TRBV5-1 and TRBJ2-1, is KAGVTQTPRYLIKTRGQQVTLSCSPISGHRSVSWYQQTPGQGLQFLFEYFSETQRNKGNFPGRFSGRQFSNSRSEMNVSTLELGDSALYLCASSANSGGGRDNEQFFGPGTRLTVL.

This clone showed up just once. The chain couples TRBV27 to TRBJ2-3; 9 bases are shared with TRBD1. The CDR3 length is 16 residues. Per germline, CDR1 MNHEY and CDR2 SMNVEV (reference sequence). V shed 6 bases, J shed 4 bases, and the junction held 11 bases outside the gene matches. The CDR3 loop reads CASSPLGGQGSDTQYF. CDR3 nucleotides: TGTGCCAGCAGCCCCTTGGGGGGACAGGGTTCAGATACGCAGTATTTT.

The chain uses TRBV7-2 and TRBJ2-5; D is perhaps TRBD2 (6 bases). V was pared by 5 bases and J by 1 base, with 11 bases between. CDR1 is SGHTA and CDR2 is FQGNSA in the germline V gene. CDR3 length: 14 amino acids. The CDR3 sequence is CASSPGTLQETQYF. The CDR3 region has the DNA TGTGCCAGCAGCCCCGGGACTCTCCAAGAGACCCAGTACTTC.

The chain combines TRBV7-2 with TRBJ1-6; a weak D match, TRBD1 (6 bases). This CDR3 comprises 17 residues. Trimming took 5 bases from V and 7 from J, leaving 21 bases between them. Looked up from germline, CDR1 is SGHTA and CDR2 is FQGNSA. CDR3 region: CASSTPAGDGPNSPLHF. CDR3 DNA: TGTGCCAGCAGCACCCCGGCAGGGGACGGTCCCAATTCACCCCTCCACTTT.

This chain links TRBV5-4 with TRBJ2-7, with 9 bases that match TRBD1. CDR1 is SGHNT, CDR2 YYREEE, per germline (reference sequence). The V and J ends lost 4 bases and 5 bases, in that order; junction bases with no gene match: 7. There are 14 residues in the CDR3. The CDR3 DNA is TGTGCCAGCAGCCCCGGGACAGGGTCCAACGAGCAGTACTTC. Amino acids: CASSPGTGSNEQYF.

This chain uses TRBV5-1 with TRBJ1-1, with D maybe TRBD1 (6 bases). Germline CDR1 SGHRS, CDR2 YFSETQ. V was clipped by 0 bases and J by 0 bases, with 9 bases between them. The CDR3 sequence is 15 residues long. The CDR3 reads CASSLGDILNTEAFF. CDR3 DNA sequence: TGCGCCAGCAGCTTGGGGGACATCCTGAACACTGAAGCTTTCTTT.

This clone was observed once. V and J are TRBV18 and TRBJ1-3, with D possibly being TRBD1 (5 bases). Between the trimmed V and J ends, which lost 1 base and 0 bases, there was a span of 16 bases. CDR1 is KGHSH and CDR2 is LQKENI in the germline V gene. CDR3 length: 18 amino acids. CDR3 DNA sequence: TGTGCCAGCTCACCACGGGGGGGAGCCTCAAGCTCTGGAAACACCATATATTTT. Translation: CASSPRGGASSSGNTIYF.

This chain connects TRBV7-8 to TRBJ2-5; D not resolved. CDR1 and CDR2 from the germline V gene are SGHVS and FQNEAQ. Trimming pared 5 bases from V and 4 bases from J, leaving 14 bases between. The CDR3 sequence is 14 residues long. CDR3 amino acids: CASSPPPARETQYF. In nucleotides, the CDR3 is TGTGCCAGCAGCCCTCCCCCAGCGCGAGAGACCCAGTACTTC.

V usage is TRBV27 and J usage is TRBJ2-7; 11 bases match TRBD2. Germline CDR1 reads MNHEY; CDR2 reads SMNVEV (reference sequence). The CDR3 loop spans 16 amino acids. Trimming cost V 5 bases and J 6 bases; bases outside gene matches: 12. Here the CDR3 reads CASSKRGNGLAGEQYF. The CDR3 region has the DNA TGTGCCAGCAGTAAGCGGGGCAACGGACTAGCGGGCGAGCAGTACTTC.

The rearrangement uses TRBV7-2 and TRBJ1-1; 11 bases are a match to TRBD1. CDR3 length: 16 amino acids. CDR1 SGHTA and CDR2 FQGNSA come from the germline V gene. With 5 bases clipped from V and 1 base from J, the junction kept 6 bases outside the gene matches. CDR3 DNA sequence: TGTGCCAGCAGCCAGTGGACAGGGGGCCCGAACACTGAAGCTTTCTTT. As protein: CASSQWTGGPNTEAFF.